This TCR beta chain comes out of a study of cytomegalovirus exposure and HLA in healthy donors. The V gene's germline CDR1 is SGDLS and CDR2 YYNGEE. The CDR3 length is 15 residues. The V and J ends lost 2 bases and 3 bases, in that order; junction bases with no gene match: 5. This clone was detected only a few times. The antigen is undetermined. PCR was performed using 60 Vbeta and 13 Jbeta primers. In the study's own analysis: Roughly 11 million shared chains were among about 80 million unique TCR beta chains counted in a later analysis. Only in-frame clones appear in the TCRdb table, and some are missing; sequencing was by immunoSEQ multiplex PCR. D and trimming were read from the DNA, whereas the V and J calls and clone size are those reported in that table. Found here are 130,000 or so clones, around 70% of them singletons; the top ten hold over 2%. Overall study findings and caveats: Testing in vitro showed a few CMV-associated chains specific for CMV antigens.

The rearrangement joins TRBV9 to TRBJ1-2; TRBD1 agrees at 9 bases. Material for sequencing was PBMCs. The clonotype was recovered from a woman aged 40 to 50 in good health and CMV-seropositive. The CDR3 coding sequence is TGTGCCAGCAGCGTTTCGGACAGGGGATACTATGGCTACACCTTC. Translating gives CASSVSDRGYYGYTF.